This T cell receptor (beta chain) originates from a study of T cell repertoires in cytomegalovirus infection. In the study overall: An indication of both CMV infection and matching HLA type came from public TCR beta signatures.

Per germline, CDR1 SGHTS and CDR2 YDEGEE. V lost 4 bases, J lost 6 bases, and 7 bases stayed unmatched. The CDR3 has 14 residues. Via MiXCR, TCRdb re-called the reads, giving one row per CDR3 protein. The sample lists around 770,000 distinct CDR3 sequences, around 29% seen once, with around 13% in the top ten. Details on this clonotype: Its specificity is unknown.

This clonotype was obtained from a human donor in good health (CMV status not recorded). Some clones in this sample may be carry-over from other donors' samples. The rearrangement uses TRBV5-8 and TRBJ2-1; 7 nucleotides match TRBD1. The sequences come from cultured CD8+ T cells from PBMCs, collected from culture after CMV antigen stimulation. The CDR3 spells CASSHRNRGNEQFF. DNA for the CDR3: TGTGCCAGCAGCCACCGGAACAGGGGCAATGAGCAGTTCTTC.